The 20 T cell receptor beta chains below all came from one sample that was sequenced in a study of shared clonotypes between healthy human individuals. Generated by immunoSEQ multiplex PCR, the TCRdb table keeps only in-frame clones and is missing some. Of more than 2,000,000 clones in the sample, approximately 90% were seen once. The sample was naive CD4+ T cells sorted from blood. Documented subset: CD45RA+ positively selected. The receptor set was obtained from a man between 18 and 29 years old in good health.

Points on this clone: Other DNA sequences from this sample encode an identical CDR3 as well. V usage is TRBV7-2 and J usage is TRBJ2-3; 11 bases are a match to TRBD1. The CDR3 consists of 16 residues. Germline V gene lookup returns CDR1 SGHTA and CDR2 FQGNSA. Trimming at V came to 1 base and at J to 2 bases, leaving 2 bases not matched to a gene. CDR3: CASSLGDRGSTDTQYF. The CDR3 bases are TGTGCCAGCAGCTTAGGGGACAGGGGGTCCACAGATACGCAGTATTTT.

The sample holds one count of this clone. The chain uses TRBV27 and TRBJ1-3; D gene ambiguous. Germline V gene lookup returns CDR1 MNHEY and CDR2 SMNVEV (reference sequence). The CDR3 is 14 residues long. Trimming took 6 bases from V and 0 from J, leaving 9 bases between them. The CDR3 spells CASSPDYSGNTIYF. CDR3 in DNA: TGTGCCAGCAGCCCAGACTACTCTGGAAACACCATATATTTT.

The chain uses TRBV19 and TRBJ1-2, with D unclear. The CDR3 sequence is 13 residues long. In germline, CDR1 is LNHDA, CDR2 SQIVND (reference sequence). V lost 6 bases, J lost 3 bases, and 11 bases lay in between. CDR3 nucleotide sequence: TGTGCCAGTAGCCCACGAGGCGACTATGGCTACACCTTC. Translated: CASSPRGDYGYTF. The variable domain in full, completed from reference TRBV19 and TRBJ1-2, reads DGGITQSPKYLFRKEGQNVTLSCEQNLNHDAMYWYRQDPGQGLRLIYYSQIVNDFQKGDIAEGYSVSREKKESFPLTVTSAQKNPTAFYLCASSPRGDYGYTFGSGTRLTVV.

In this sample, this clone turned up once. V gene TRBV5-1 combines with J gene TRBJ2-6, with TRBD1 matching 9 bases. Germline V gene sequence: CDR1 SGHRS, CDR2 YFSETQ. J gave up 0 bases and V 2 bases, and 9 bases lay outside the gene matches. CDR3 length: 19 amino acids. CDR3: CASSFGGTGFSSGANVLTF. DNA of the CDR3: TGCGCCAGCAGCTTCGGTGGGACAGGGTTTTCCTCTGGGGCCAACGTCCTGACTTTC.

The rearrangement uses TRBV29-1 and TRBJ2-5; TRBD1 agrees at 7 bases. This CDR3 has 14 residues. Germline V CDR1 and CDR2: SQVTM, ANQGSEA. After removal of 7 bases from V and 5 bases from J, the junction contained 13 bases not matched to a gene. CDR3 coding DNA: TGCAGCGCTGGAACAGCGACAGGGCGGGAGACCCAGTACTTC. It codes for CSAGTATGRETQYF.

V is TRBV6-1 and J is TRBJ1-1, with D possibly being TRBD1 (5 bases). The CDR3 has 17 residues. Looked up from germline, CDR1 is MNHNS and CDR2 is SASEGT. The V end was cut by 0 bases, the J end by 7 bases, with 21 bases between. CDR3 in amino acids: CASSEALLWYRRVEAFF. The CDR3, as DNA: TGTGCCAGCAGTGAAGCGCTTCTTTGGTACAGGAGGGTTGAAGCTTTCTTT.

V usage is TRBV7-6 and J usage is TRBJ2-2, with TRBD2 identical over 7 bases. Germline loops: CDR1 SGHVS, CDR2 FNYEAQ. This CDR3 has 18 amino acids. V lost 3 bases and J lost 1; bases outside the gene matches: 11. The CDR3, as DNA: TGTGCCAGCAGCTTCCCCTCTTGGGGGGGGGAGAACACCGGGGAGCTGTTTTTT. It is translated as CASSFPSWGGENTGELFF. Filled out from reference TRBV7-6 and TRBJ2-2, the complete variable domain reads GAGVSQSPRYKVTKRGQDVALRCDPISGHVSLYWYRQALGQGPEFLTYFNYEAQQDKSGLPNDRFSAERPEGSISTLTIQRTEQRDSAMYRCASSFPSWGGENTGELFFGEGSRLTVL.

The V call is TRBV4-1, the J call TRBJ2-3, with unresolved D. Deletions cut 0 bases from V and 8 bases from J, with 15 bases between. The germline V gene has CDR1 MGHRA and CDR2 YSYEKL. The CDR3 sequence is 15 residues long. The CDR3: CASSQEIGARVTQYF. The CDR3 DNA sequence: TGCGCCAGCAGCCAAGAAATTGGTGCTAGAGTTACGCAGTATTTT.

V is TRBV19 and J is TRBJ2-3; D is unclear. V was cut by 1 base and J by 9 bases, with 8 bases left in between. This CDR3 spans 12 amino acids. Germline V gives CDR1 LNHDA, CDR2 SQIVND (reference sequence). CDR3 bases: TGTGCCAGTAGTATAGGCCAGTCCACGCAGTATTTT. Its translation is CASSIGQSTQYF.

This chain joins TRBV5-1 and TRBJ1-4; 9 nucleotides line up with TRBD1. The trim removed 5 bases at V and 5 bases at J, leaving 4 bases unmatched. The CDR3 totals 14 residues. The germline gives CDR1 SGHRS, CDR2 YFSETQ. The CDR3, as DNA: TGCGCCAGCAGGTTGACAGGGGGGAATGAAAAACTGTTTTTT. Protein sequence: CASRLTGGNEKLFF.

The chain carries TRBV6-1 and TRBJ1-2; D is unclear. Per germline, CDR1 MNHNS and CDR2 SASEGT. V was trimmed by 3 bases and J by 4 bases, leaving 15 bases between them. This CDR3 has 15 residues. CDR3 amino acids: CASSEAWPAFYGYTF. Written as DNA, the CDR3 is TGTGCCAGCAGTGAGGCGTGGCCAGCTTTCTATGGCTACACCTTC.

This chain joins TRBV27 and TRBJ1-1; D unresolved. This CDR3 is built from 15 residues. V was pared by 5 bases and J by 1 base, with 14 bases between. Germline V gene lookup returns CDR1 MNHEY and CDR2 SMNVEV (reference sequence). This CDR3 reads CASSNYPQENTEAFF. DNA for the CDR3: TGTGCCAGCAGTAACTATCCTCAGGAGAACACTGAAGCTTTCTTT.

J is TRBJ2-3 and V is TRBV7-2; maybe TRBD2 (6 bases). The germline gives CDR1 SGHTA, CDR2 FQGNSA. CDR3 length equals 13 residues. The V end was cut by 6 bases, the J end by 4 bases, with 11 bases between. The CDR3 DNA reads TGTGCCAGCAGTCGGGGGAGAGCAGATACGCAGTATTTT. Its protein is CASSRGRADTQYF.

This chain links TRBV19 with TRBJ1-6; maybe TRBD1 (5 bases). The germline V and J ends were trimmed by 3 bases and 5 bases, with 14 bases remaining between them. The CDR3 contains 16 residues. Germline CDR1 reads LNHDA; CDR2 reads SQIVND (reference sequence). CDR3 protein: CASSIGGPRDNSPLHF. CDR3 coding DNA: TGTGCCAGTAGTATTGGGGGTCCCCGAGATAATTCACCCCTCCACTTT.

This clone has just a few counts. J is TRBJ1-3 and V is TRBV5-1; D ambiguous. Germline V gene data show CDR1 as SGHRS and CDR2 as YFSETQ. There are 14 residues in the CDR3. The ends were cut back, 1 base at V and 4 bases at J, with 9 bases in the middle. CDR3 bases: TGCGCCAGCAGCTTGTGGGGTGAGGGAAACACCATATATTTT. As protein: CASSLWGEGNTIYF.

The genes are TRBV2 and TRBJ2-6; D is possibly TRBD2 (5 bases). V lost 5 bases and J lost 2, with 7 bases in between. CDR3 size: 14 residues. CDR1 is SNHLY and CDR2 is FYNNEI in the germline V gene. For the CDR3, the DNA is TGTGCCAGCAGTCGGGATGCTGGGGCCAACGTCCTGACTTTC. It codes for CASSRDAGANVLTF.

This chain connects TRBV19 to TRBJ1-1, with TRBD1 identical over 7 bases. CDR3 length: 16 amino acids. V lost 6 bases and J lost 0; bases outside the gene matches: 10. CDR1 is LNHDA and CDR2 is SQIVND in the germline V gene (reference sequence). CDR3 nucleotides: TGTGCCAGTAGACAAACAAGGGACAGCTTGAACACTGAAGCTTTCTTT. It is translated as CASRQTRDSLNTEAFF.

The chain is built from TRBV6-1 and TRBJ2-7; no definite D call. Trimming took 6 bases from V and 3 from J, leaving 15 bases between them. CDR1 is MNHNS and CDR2 is SASEGT in the germline V gene. The CDR3 contains 14 residues. The CDR3 region is CASSQPGLDYEQYF. The CDR3 nucleotides are TGTGCCAGCAGCCAACCGGGTCTCGACTACGAGCAGTACTTC.

About this clone itself: The sample holds other DNA sequences that translate to the same CDR3. The J gene is TRBJ1-1, the V gene TRBV9; TRBD1 matches 7 bases. Germline values: CDR1 SGDLS, CDR2 YYNGEE. This CDR3 is 14 amino acids long. Trimming cost V 0 bases and J 5 bases; bases outside gene matches: 4. CDR3: CASSVGQGGTEAFF. The CDR3, as DNA: TGTGCCAGCAGCGTAGGACAGGGAGGAACTGAAGCTTTCTTT.

Worth noting for this clone: Other DNA sequences from this sample encode an identical CDR3 as well. The chain combines TRBV10-3 with TRBJ2-5; D is perhaps TRBD2 (5 bases). This CDR3 is built from 13 residues. With 7 bases removed from V and 2 bases from J, the gap between germline ends came to 11 bases. Germline V gives CDR1 ENHRY, CDR2 SYGVKD. CDR3 residues: CAIMRVPQETQYF. CDR3 DNA sequence: TGTGCCATCATGAGGGTCCCGCAAGAGACCCAGTACTTC.